Listed below are T cell receptor beta chains from one sample, sequenced in a study of CD8 T cells in ankylosing spondylitis. TCRdb reanalysed the 5' RACE reads using MiXCR and keeps one entry per CDR3 protein. This table has under 200,000 distinct CDR3 sequences, roughly 12% appearing once. Input material: blood, either unsorted or a sorted T cell fraction (not recorded which). The source of these receptors is a male donor with ankylosing spondylitis or in good health (not recorded which). Each CDR3 is given with its conserved first and last residue. Each record gives: J gene, D gene, clone size, V gene, CDR3 protein, CDR3 DNA. A D gene is named only where the DNA matches it firmly. Clone size, where shown, is once, few, many, or a class for clones that have expanded.

>TRBJ1-4|TRBD1|few|TRBV2
CASRADRGQGAGLFF
TGTGCCAGCAGAGCAGACAGGGGGCAAGGGGCAGGACTGTTTTTT
>TRBJ1-2|-|many|TRBV6-2/TRBV6-3
CASRPYTTNYGYTF
TGTGCCAGCAGACCTTACACGACTAACTATGGCTACACCTTC
>TRBJ2-3|-|many|TRBV27
CASSFIPGRITDTQYF
TGTGCCAGCAGTTTTATTCCGGGGCGCATTACAGATACGCAGTATTTT
>TRBJ2-2|-|many|TRBV5-1
CASKDTGVGNTGELFF
TGCGCCAGCAAGGATACGGGAGTAGGGAACACCGGGGAGCTGTTTTTT
>TRBJ2-5|TRBD2|many|TRBV5-1
CASSRAGRERRETQYF
TGCGCCAGCAGCAGGGCCGGGCGGGAGCGGAGAGAGACCCAGTACTTC
>TRBJ1-1|-|many|TRBV21-1
CASSKGGQIWTEAFF
TGTGCCAGCAGCAAAGGCGGACAGATCTGGACTGAAGCTTTCTTT
>TRBJ1-1|-|many|TRBV29-1
CSVEDQGNTEAFF
TGCAGCGTTGAAGATCAAGGGAACACTGAAGCTTTCTTT
>TRBJ2-1|-|many|TRBV4-2
CASSQEWAGALNEQFF
TGTGCCAGCAGCCAAGAGTGGGCAGGAGCCCTCAATGAGCAGTTCTTC
>TRBJ1-1|-|many|TRBV4-3
CASSYSGEGTEAFF
TGCGCCAGCAGCTATTCCGGGGAGGGGACTGAAGCTTTCTTT
>TRBJ1-1|TRBD1|many|TRBV6-1
CASRAPGTESTEAFF
TGTGCCAGCAGAGCTCCAGGGACAGAAAGCACTGAAGCTTTCTTT
>TRBJ2-1|-|-|TRBV6-5
CASSYPRGGGFSEQFF
TGTGCCAGCAGTTACCCGCGCGGTGGCGGGTTTTCCGAGCAGTTCTTC
>TRBJ2-5|-|-|TRBV28
CASSLWPSQGRETQYF
TGTGCCAGCAGTTTATGGCCCTCACAGGGTAGAGAGACCCAGTACTTC
>TRBJ2-2|TRBD2|many|TRBV6-1
CASSRIAGMGGELFF
TGTGCCAGCAGTCGTATAGCGGGGATGGGAGGGGAGCTGTTTTTT
>TRBJ2-3|TRBD1|many|TRBV20-1
CSAPGQGLTDTQYF
TGCAGTGCCCCGGGACAGGGTTTAACAGATACGCAGTATTTT
>TRBJ1-2|-|many|TRBV20-1
CSVGAPSGYGYTF
TGCAGTGTTGGGGCCCCCTCCGGCTATGGCTACACCTTC
>TRBJ1-2|TRBD1|many|TRBV5-1
CASSSLTGNYGYTF
TGCGCCAGCAGCTCTTTGACAGGGAACTATGGCTACACCTTC
>TRBJ2-7|-|many|TRBV15
CATSRDGQGPYEQYF
TGTGCCACCAGCAGAGATGGGCAGGGTCCCTACGAGCAGTACTTC
>TRBJ1-6|-|many|TRBV14
CASSQLEGNSPLHF
TGTGCCAGCAGCCAACTCGAAGGGAATTCACCCCTCCACTTT
>TRBJ2-5|-|-|TRBV2
CASRGEAGQETQYF
TGTGCCAGCAGGGGAGAGGCAGGGCAAGAGACCCAGTACTTC
>TRBJ2-4|TRBD2|many|TRBV20-1
CSARGGLGDIQYF
TGCAGTGCGCGGGGAGGGCTAGGTGACATTCAGTACTTC
>TRBJ2-1|TRBD1|-|TRBV11-3
CASSLNRGTGRNEQFF
TGTGCCAGTAGCTTGAATCGGGGGACAGGGCGCAATGAGCAGTTCTTC
>TRBJ2-3|TRBD2|few|TRBV20-1
CSAGSAGGSDTQYF
TGCAGTGCTGGTTCAGCGGGAGGCTCAGATACGCAGTATTTT
>TRBJ2-5|-|few|TRBV19
CASSIVEGETQYF
TGTGCCAGCAGCATAGTGGAGGGGGAGACCCAGTACTTC
>TRBJ2-2|-|many|TRBV7-8
CATHLIDKTTGELFF
TGTGCCACTCATCTGATAGACAAGACCACCGGGGAGCTGTTTTTT
>TRBJ2-7|-|few|TRBV11-3
CASSLVRESVEQYF
TGTGCCAGCAGCTTAGTCAGGGAGAGTGTCGAGCAGTACTTC
>TRBJ2-7|-|-|TRBV7-2
CASSLGGQANEQYF
TGTGCCAGCAGCTTGGGGGGACAAGCCAACGAGCAGTACTTC
>TRBJ2-1|TRBD2|-|TRBV3-1
CASSPLTSGGGYEQFF
TGTGCCAGCAGCCCGCTAACTAGCGGGGGGGGCTATGAGCAGTTCTTC
>TRBJ2-7|-|many|TRBV6-1
CASSPNTGLITSSYEQYF
TGTGCCAGCAGCCCTAATACAGGGCTTATAACAAGCTCCTACGAGCAGTACTTC
>TRBJ2-7|-|-|TRBV9
CASSVDAGATYEQYF
TGTGCCAGCAGCGTAGACGCAGGGGCTACCTACGAGCAGTACTTC
>TRBJ2-3|-|many|TRBV7-6
CASSLTITDTQYF
TGTGCCAGCAGCCTTACGATCACAGATACGCAGTATTTT
>TRBJ1-5|-|many|TRBV6-1
CASSEASSSNQPQHF
TGTGCCAGCAGTGAGGCTTCAAGTAGCAATCAGCCCCAGCATTTT
>TRBJ1-5|-|many|TRBV7-8
CASNHPNQPQHF
TGTGCCAGCAACCACCCCAATCAGCCCCAGCATTTT
>TRBJ2-1|TRBD1|-|TRBV5-1
CASSLLQGAGNEQFF
TGCGCCAGCAGCTTGTTACAGGGGGCCGGCAATGAGCAGTTCTTC
>TRBJ2-7|-|many|TRBV10-1
CASSESSFDEQYF
TGCGCCAGCAGTGAGTCCTCCTTCGACGAGCAGTACTTC